The rows below give T cell receptor beta chains drawn from one sample of a study of siplizumab effects on memory and regulatory T cells. Repertoires were generated with immunoSEQ multiplex PCR, while TCRdb's copy carries only in-frame clones and drops some. The sample has about 48,000 clones; 87% are singletons. The sample was naive CD8+ T cells sorted from blood. Every receptor here comes from a human donor in good health. CDR3s include the opening cysteine and the closing phenylalanine or tryptophan. The D gene is left open where the match is weak. The size entry is marked missing in some rows and otherwise reads once, few, many or a size class.

DNA | CDR3 | J | size | D | V
TGTGCCAGCAGCCCAAACAGGGACTCCTACGAGCAGTACTTC | CASSPNRDSYEQYF | TRBJ2-7 | NA | NA | TRBV5-4
TGTGCCAGCAGCCAAGATCTTGGGTTCATTTCTGGAAACACCATATATTTT | CASSQDLGFISGNTIYF | TRBJ1-3 | NA | NA | TRBV14
TGTGCCAGCAGTTTCGCGACTTCCTCCTACGAGCAGTACTTC | CASSFATSSYEQYF | TRBJ2-7 | NA | NA | TRBV27
TGTGCCAGCTCACCCGGGGGTCCAGATACGCAGTATTTT | CASSPGGPDTQYF | TRBJ2-3 | once | NA | TRBV18
TGCGCCAGCAGCTTGGGGGGGCTTGACACAGATACGCAGTATTTT | CASSLGGLDTDTQYF | TRBJ2-3 | NA | NA | TRBV5-1
TGTGCCAGCAGCGTTGACGGTGGTCTAGCGGGAGTCGAGCAGTACTTC | CASSVDGGLAGVEQYF | TRBJ2-7 | NA | TRBD2 | TRBV9
TGTGCCAGTAGTATACAGCCGTACAATGAGCAGTTCTTC | CASSIQPYNEQFF | TRBJ2-1 | NA | NA | TRBV19
TGTGCCAGCCGGGCATTGGACAGGGACGACTATGGCTACACCTTC | CASRALDRDDYGYTF | TRBJ1-2 | NA | TRBD1 | TRBV27
TGTGCCAGCAGCCCATTCCTGGCTGGGGCCAACGTCCTGACTTTC | CASSPFLAGANVLTF | TRBJ2-6 | NA | NA | TRBV11-2
TGTGCCAGCACCTCCTCGGACCCGAACACTGAAGCTTTCTTT | CASTSSDPNTEAFF | TRBJ1-1 | NA | NA | TRBV6-6
TGTGCCAGCAGCTTAGGAGGACTCTCCACAGGTGAGCAGTTCTTC | CASSLGGLSTGEQFF | TRBJ2-1 | NA | NA | TRBV11-1
TGTGCCAGCAATCCCTACAGGGGGCAGGATTCACCCCTCCACTTT | CASNPYRGQDSPLHF | TRBJ1-6 | NA | TRBD1 | TRBV6-5
TGTGCCAGCAGTTACACCAACCCACTAAACACTGAAGCTTTCTTT | CASSYTNPLNTEAFF | TRBJ1-1 | once | NA | TRBV6-5